A selection of T cell receptor beta chains follows, all from one sample in a study of T and B cells in COVID-19 patients. TCRdb called the multiplex PCR reads again in MiXCR, with one record for every CDR3 protein. The sample lists some 15,000 distinct CDR3 sequences; 27% were seen once. The specimen sequenced was blood. These receptors all stem from a human donor who had recovered from COVID-19. CDR3s include the opening cysteine and the closing phenylalanine or tryptophan. The D gene is left open where the match is weak. The size of a clone is reported for some rows only, either as once, few or many, or as a class for expanded clones.

CDR3	DNA	V	J	size	length	D
CASSIGSGQGRETQYF	TGTGCCAGTAGTATAGGTTCGGGACAGGGAAGAGAGACCCAGTACTTC	TRBV19	TRBJ2-5	many	16	TRBD1
CASSVLRDRKLVDEQFF	TGTGCCAGCAGCGTACTAAGGGACAGGAAACTAGTCGATGAGCAGTTCTTC	TRBV7-9	TRBJ2-1	NA	17	TRBD1
CATSRVPESEAFF	TGTGCCACCAGCAGAGTTCCCGAGAGTGAAGCTTTCTTT	TRBV15	TRBJ1-1	NA	13	NA
CAISDRGNSYNEQFF	TGTGCCATCAGTGATAGGGGGAACTCCTACAATGAGCAGTTCTTC	TRBV10-3	TRBJ2-1	few	15	NA
CASSMDRGSIIQYF	TGTGCCAGTAGTATGGACAGGGGGTCTATCATTCAGTACTTC	TRBV19	TRBJ2-4	NA	14	TRBD1
CASSYGAGGNQETQYF	TGTGCCAGCAGTTACGGGGCGGGAGGGAACCAAGAGACCCAGTACTTC	TRBV6-5	TRBJ2-5	NA	16	TRBD2
CASSRDSRDTQYF	TGTGCCAGCAGCCGGGACAGTAGAGATACGCAGTATTTT	TRBV5-6	TRBJ2-3	many	13	TRBD1
CASSQETGRTEAFF	TGTGCCAGCAGCCAGGAAACAGGGAGGACTGAAGCTTTCTTT	TRBV6-2/TRBV6-3	TRBJ1-1	NA	14	NA
CASSSGPVEQYF	TGTGCCAGCTCATCGGGGCCAGTCGAGCAGTACTTC	TRBV18	TRBJ2-7	many	12	NA
CASSLDGPPYEQYF	TGTGCCAGCAGCTTGGATGGGCCTCCCTACGAGCAGTACTTC	TRBV5-4	TRBJ2-7	NA	14	NA
CASRMGQGGYGYTF	TGTGCCAGTAGGATGGGACAGGGAGGCTATGGCTACACCTTC	TRBV19	TRBJ1-2	medium-sized	14	TRBD1
CSVEEAGSYSGNTIYF	TGCAGCGTTGAAGAGGCAGGGTCTTACTCTGGAAACACCATATATTTT	TRBV29-1	TRBJ1-3	medium-sized	16	NA
CAWDATRESYGYTF	TGTGCCTGGGATGCTACTCGGGAGAGCTATGGCTACACCTTC	TRBV30	TRBJ1-2	NA	14	NA
CASSQTDLTSGGRGEQFF	TGTGCCAGCAGCCAGACCGATTTGACTAGCGGGGGGAGGGGAGAGCAGTTCTTC	TRBV4-2	TRBJ2-1	NA	18	TRBD2
CASSGAGQGREQFF	TGTGCCAGTAGTGGAGCGGGACAGGGGCGTGAGCAGTTCTTC	TRBV19	TRBJ2-1	NA	14	TRBD1
CASSRGAGDTQYF	TGTGCCAGTTCGCGGGGGGCCGGAGATACGCAGTATTTT	TRBV19	TRBJ2-3	NA	13	TRBD2
CASSLPGTGGREQFF	TGTGCCAGCAGTTTACCCGGGACAGGGGGCAGAGAGCAGTTCTTC	TRBV27	TRBJ2-1	NA	15	TRBD1
CASSGGGGTDTQYF	TGTGCCAGCAGTGGGGGGGGGGGCACAGATACGCAGTATTTT	TRBV6-1	TRBJ2-3	NA	14	TRBD2
CASRATLMGNQPQHF	TGTGCCAGCAGGGCCACTTTAATGGGCAATCAGCCCCAGCATTTT	TRBV6-5	TRBJ1-5	NA	15	NA
CATRPPGQGKETQYF	TGTGCCACCCGGCCTCCGGGACAGGGAAAAGAGACCCAGTACTTC	TRBV24-1	TRBJ2-5	NA	15	TRBD1
CASRPSTGETQYF	TGCGCCAGCAGACCATCAACGGGGGAGACCCAGTACTTC	TRBV5-1	TRBJ2-5	NA	13	NA
CASRASPTNEKLFF	TGTGCCAGCAGAGCGTCCCCGACTAATGAAAAACTGTTTTTT	TRBV6-1	TRBJ1-4	many	14	NA
CASSLQGEAFF	TGTGCCAGCTCACTGCAGGGAGAAGCTTTCTTT	TRBV18	TRBJ1-1	NA	11	NA
CSVEDELAGVPYEQYF	TGCAGCGTTGAAGATGAACTAGCGGGTGTCCCCTACGAGCAGTACTTC	TRBV29-1	TRBJ2-7	medium-sized	16	TRBD2
CSVEVDRGRGYTF	TGCAGCGTTGAAGTCGACAGGGGACGGGGCTACACCTTC	TRBV29-1	TRBJ1-2	medium-sized	13	TRBD1
CATSRDAQRPYNEQFF	TGTGCCACCAGCAGAGATGCCCAGCGCCCCTACAATGAGCAGTTCTTC	TRBV15	TRBJ2-1	many	16	NA
CAAGGNTIYF	TGTGCCGCGGGGGGAAACACCATATATTTT	TRBV19	TRBJ1-3	many	10	NA
CASSMAGARYEQYF	TGTGCCAGTAGTATGGCGGGGGCGCGTTACGAGCAGTACTTC	TRBV19	TRBJ2-7	medium-sized	14	NA
CSVDKDPFPSNYGYTF	TGCAGCGTTGATAAGGACCCCTTTCCTTCTAACTATGGCTACACCTTC	TRBV29-1	TRBJ1-2	medium-sized	16	NA
CASSLGLRGRRANEQFF	TGCGCCAGCAGCTTGGGGCTCAGGGGGCGGAGGGCCAATGAGCAGTTCTTC	TRBV5-1	TRBJ2-1	few	17	TRBD1
CASSSYRGNGNEQFF	TGTGCCAGCAGCTCGTACAGGGGGAACGGGAATGAGCAGTTCTTC	TRBV7-2	TRBJ2-1	NA	15	TRBD1
CASRIGTGGRDGYTF	TGTGCCAGCAGGATTGGGACAGGGGGCAGAGATGGCTACACCTTC	TRBV6-5	TRBJ1-2	NA	15	TRBD1
CASTYRGSSYNSPLHF	TGTGCCAGCACCTACCGGGGGAGCTCCTATAATTCACCCCTCCACTTT	TRBV5-6	TRBJ1-6	NA	16	NA
CASSLGPSGLPGDTQYF	TGTGCCAGCAGTTTAGGTCCGTCAGGTCTGCCAGGTGATACGCAGTATTTT	TRBV12-3/TRBV12-4	TRBJ2-3	medium-sized	17	NA
CASSSLADVGANVLTF	TGTGCCAGTAGTAGTCTGGCGGATGTAGGGGCCAACGTCCTGACTTTC	TRBV19	TRBJ2-6	medium-sized	16	NA
CASSIPQAFANTGELFF	TGTGCCAGTAGTATACCTCAGGCCTTCGCGAACACCGGGGAGCTGTTTTTT	TRBV19	TRBJ2-2	medium-sized	17	NA
CAIRGGGGNTGELFF	TGTGCCATCCGTGGCGGCGGGGGGAACACCGGGGAGCTGTTTTTT	TRBV10-3	TRBJ2-2	NA	15	TRBD2
CASSLIPRGGNEQFF	TGTGCCAGCAGCTTGATTCCGCGGGGGGGCAATGAGCAGTTCTTC	TRBV5-4	TRBJ2-1	many	15	TRBD2
CATSRVGELFF	TGTGCCACCAGCCGGGTCGGGGAGCTGTTTTTT	TRBV24-1	TRBJ2-2	NA	11	NA
CASSFRTSGVDTQYF	TGTGCCAGCAGCTTTCGGACTAGCGGGGTGGATACGCAGTATTTT	TRBV5-6	TRBJ2-3	few	15	TRBD2
CASSATGVGDEQFF	TGTGCCAGCAGTGCCACAGGGGTTGGAGATGAGCAGTTCTTC	TRBV6-2/TRBV6-3	TRBJ2-1	few	14	TRBD1
CSVTLQGPDQPQHF	TGCAGTGTCACCTTACAGGGTCCGGATCAGCCCCAGCATTTT	TRBV29-1	TRBJ1-5	few	14	NA
CASSILSGGNTEAFF	TGTGCCAGTAGTATTTTATCAGGGGGGAACACTGAAGCTTTCTTT	TRBV19	TRBJ1-1	many	15	TRBD1
CSGGGGTGRYEQYF	TGCAGCGGGGGGGGGGGGACAGGGCGCTACGAGCAGTACTTC	TRBV29-1	TRBJ2-7	few	14	TRBD1
CASSLGNYGYTF	TGTGCCAGCAGCTTAGGGAACTATGGCTACACCTTC	TRBV11-2	TRBJ1-2	few	12	NA
CASSSTINTEAFF	TGTGCCAGCAGTTCGACCATTAACACTGAAGCTTTCTTT	TRBV6-5	TRBJ1-1	NA	13	NA
CASSQFMTGLASYEQYF	TGTGCCAGCAGCCAATTCATGACGGGACTAGCATCCTACGAGCAGTACTTC	TRBV14	TRBJ2-7	few	17	TRBD2
CASLGAGRTDTQYF	TGTGCCAGCCTTGGGGCAGGCCGCACAGATACGCAGTATTTT	TRBV12-3/TRBV12-4	TRBJ2-3	NA	14	NA
CASTTARGASTDTQYF	TGTGCCAGCACCACCGCGCGGGGGGCGAGCACAGATACGCAGTATTTT	TRBV7-2	TRBJ2-3	NA	16	TRBD2
CASSLRGELSYEQYF	TGTGCCAGCAGCCTAAGGGGGGAACTCTCCTACGAGCAGTACTTC	TRBV5-5	TRBJ2-7	few	15	NA
CASSFDGARGNGYTF	TGTGCCAGCAGCTTCGACGGGGCCCGGGGGAATGGCTACACCTTC	TRBV5-4	TRBJ1-2	NA	15	NA
CASSLSGRGSTDTQYF	TGTGCCAGCAGCTTATCGGGACGGGGTAGCACAGATACGCAGTATTTT	TRBV7-6	TRBJ2-3	many	16	NA
CASSLRDAESYGYTF	TGTGCCAGCAGCTTACGGGACGCCGAGAGTTATGGCTACACCTTC	TRBV5-4	TRBJ1-2	NA	15	NA
CASVPLKGAMNTEAFF	TGTGCCAGCGTCCCGTTAAAGGGGGCTATGAACACTGAAGCTTTCTTT	TRBV6-1	TRBJ1-1	NA	16	TRBD1
CASSLTGSHYEQYF	TGTGCCAGCAGTTTAACCGGGAGTCACTACGAGCAGTACTTC	TRBV27	TRBJ2-7	many	14	NA
CASRKGGDYGYTF	TGTGCCAGCAGGAAGGGAGGGGACTATGGCTACACCTTC	TRBV6-5	TRBJ1-2	NA	13	NA
CASSIRYYEQYF	TGTGCCAGCAGTATCCGATACTACGAGCAGTACTTC	TRBV6-1	TRBJ2-7	NA	12	NA